The clone carrying this T cell receptor (beta chain) was detected once. Its specificity is unknown. This sample stems from a study of shared clonotypes between healthy human individuals. Overall study results and limits: The study generally estimated greater richness for naive than memory subsets. Clonotypes shared by all four sorted-subset donors had higher generation probabilities than non-shared clonotypes.

The germline V gene encodes CDR1 SGDLS and CDR2 YYNGEE. Trimming left V 4 bases short and J 1 base short, with 11 bases between. The CDR3 runs to 14 residues. Some 32,000 T cell genomes, or around 0.2 ug DNA, went into the sorted-subset replicate PCRs. Produced via immunoSEQ multiplex PCR; TCRdb's table is partial and in-frame only. The data hold 2 million to 3 million clones, with 90% to 95% observed a single time. This clonotype originated in a man between 18 and 29 years old in good health. This chain uses TRBV9 with TRBJ1-1; D gene ambiguous. Sequencing used naive CD4+ T cells sorted from blood. Stated subset: CD45RA+ positively selected. The CDR3 sequence is CASSPRAGNTEAFF. CDR3 DNA: TGTGCCAGCAGCCCCCGCGCCGGGAACACTGAAGCTTTCTTT.